This TCR beta chain was captured in a study of CD8 T cells in ankylosing spondylitis. Study-wide results and limits: A motif in TCR beta, a set of roughly eight highly homologous variants, appeared characteristic of ankylosing spondylitis blood.

V was clipped by 4 bases and J by 6 bases; unmatched bases: 17. Looked up from germline, CDR1 is MNHEY and CDR2 is SMNVEV (reference sequence). CDR3 length: 21 amino acids. Note on this clonotype: Its specificity is not known.

Scientists made TCR beta libraries using quantitative 5'-RACE with molecular barcodes. TCRdb re-called the 5' RACE reads through MiXCR, storing one row per CDR3 protein. The sample has under 850,000 distinct CDR3 sequences, 15% to 20% seen once. Sequencing was done on a sample of blood, either unsorted or a sorted T cell fraction (not recorded which). The chain links TRBV27 to TRBJ2-2; 16 bases are a match to TRBD2. The receptor comes from a male donor with ankylosing spondylitis. CDR3 in amino acids: CASSSGLRSGTSGRASGELFF. The CDR3 coding sequence is TGTGCCAGCAGTTCAGGGCTCCGTTCCGGGACTAGCGGGAGGGCCTCCGGGGAGCTGTTTTTT.